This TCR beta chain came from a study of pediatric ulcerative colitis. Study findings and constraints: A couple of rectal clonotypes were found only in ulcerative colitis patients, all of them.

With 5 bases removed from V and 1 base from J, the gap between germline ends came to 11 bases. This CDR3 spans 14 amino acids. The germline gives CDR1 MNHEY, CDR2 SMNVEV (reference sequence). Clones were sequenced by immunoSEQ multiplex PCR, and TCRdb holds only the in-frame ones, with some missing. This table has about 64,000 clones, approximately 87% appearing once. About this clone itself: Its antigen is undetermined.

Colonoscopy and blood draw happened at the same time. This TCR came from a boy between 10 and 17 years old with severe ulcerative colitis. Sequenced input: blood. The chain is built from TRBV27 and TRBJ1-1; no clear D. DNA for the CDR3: TGTGCCAGCAGTCCGAACGGGCCGAACACTGAAGCTTTCTTT. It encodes CASSPNGPNTEAFF.